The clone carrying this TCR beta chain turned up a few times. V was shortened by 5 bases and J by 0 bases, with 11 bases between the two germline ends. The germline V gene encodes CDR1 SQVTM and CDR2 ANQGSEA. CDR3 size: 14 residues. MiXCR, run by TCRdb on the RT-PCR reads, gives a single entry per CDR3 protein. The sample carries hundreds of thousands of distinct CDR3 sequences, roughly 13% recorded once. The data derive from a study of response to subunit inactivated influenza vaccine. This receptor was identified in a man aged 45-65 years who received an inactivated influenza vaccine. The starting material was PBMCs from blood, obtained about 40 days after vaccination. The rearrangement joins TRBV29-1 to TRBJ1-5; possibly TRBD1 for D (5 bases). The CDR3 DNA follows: TGCAGCGTTAGAGGGACGGATAGCAATCAGCCCCAGCATTTT. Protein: CSVRGTDSNQPQHF.